This TCR beta chain emerged from a study of cytomegalovirus exposure and HLA in healthy donors. The study's findings and limits: Some segments of the V type, notably TRBV6-2 and TRBV6-3, were excluded as indistinguishable. When analyzed later, the rates of TCR association showed variation by HLA locus, with DRB1 the most and HLA-C the fewest. Common viral pathogens seemed to be connected with several of the most significant clusters, according to a later analysis.

For this clone: Its target is not known.

The PCR contained 60 Vbeta and 13 Jbeta primers. TCRdb's copy holds only in-frame clones and misses some; the assay was immunoSEQ multiplex PCR. The table lists some 200,000 clones, 82% of them singletons. The CDR3 is made up of 12 amino acids. The source of this sequence is a woman aged 18-30 years in good health and CMV-seronegative. This rearrangement joins TRBV21-1 to TRBJ1-2. TRBV21-1 counts as a pseudogene. Sequencing was carried out using PBMCs. The CDR3 bases are TGTGCCAGCAGCAAGAGGGCGGGTGGCTACACCTTC. Protein: CASSKRAGGYTF.